The next 2 T cell receptor beta chains were all read from a single sample in a study of blood T cell repertoires in COVID-19. Using immunoSEQ multiplex PCR, the repertoire was profiled, and TCRdb retains in-frame clones only, with some absent. This table has about 90,000 clones, about 80% appearing once. The sequenced sample was peripheral blood. Receptor source: a woman in her seventies with acute or convalescent COVID-19.

The V gene is TRBV7-9, the J gene TRBJ2-6; D is ambiguous. Trimming stripped 0 bases from V and 4 bases from J, with 7 bases between. Per germline, CDR1 SEHNR and CDR2 FQNEAQ (reference sequence). The CDR3 totals 15 residues. Here the CDR3 reads CASSLANRGANVLTF. The CDR3 coding sequence is TGTGCCAGCAGCTTAGCGAACAGAGGGGCCAACGTCCTGACTTTC.

V is TRBV5-4 and J is TRBJ2-7; the match to TRBD1 covers 7 bases. Germline-derived CDR1 and CDR2 are SGHNT and YYREEE (reference sequence). The CDR3 has 13 residues. V trimming: 2 bases; J trimming: 3 bases; junction bases outside the gene matches: 2. The CDR3 bases are TGTGCCAGCAGCTTTTCAGGGGGCTACGAGCAGTACTTC. This encodes CASSFSGGYEQYF.